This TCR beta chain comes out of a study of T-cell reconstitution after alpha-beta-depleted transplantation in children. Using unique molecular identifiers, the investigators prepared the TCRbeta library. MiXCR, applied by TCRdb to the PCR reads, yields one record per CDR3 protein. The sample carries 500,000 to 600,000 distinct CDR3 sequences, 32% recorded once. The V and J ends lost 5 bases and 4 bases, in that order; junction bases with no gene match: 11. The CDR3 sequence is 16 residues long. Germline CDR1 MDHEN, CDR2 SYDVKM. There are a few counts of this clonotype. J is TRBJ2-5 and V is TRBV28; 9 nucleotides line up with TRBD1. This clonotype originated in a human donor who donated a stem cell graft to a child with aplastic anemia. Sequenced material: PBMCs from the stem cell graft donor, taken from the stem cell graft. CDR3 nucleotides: TGTGCCAGCAGTCCGACAGGGGGTACAGGAAGAGAGACCCAGTACTTC. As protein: CASSPTGGTGRETQYF.